These T cell receptor beta chains were read from a single sample in a study of cytomegalovirus exposure and HLA in healthy donors. The table came from immunoSEQ multiplex PCR; TCRdb's copy has only in-frame clones and leaves some out. The table shows approximately 100,000 clones, with about 88% occurring only once. Sequenced: PBMCs. The receptors shown here come from a woman younger than 35 in good health and CMV-seropositive. Each CDR3 is given with its conserved first and last residue. The order of the fields is CDR3 length, D gene, J gene, V gene, clone size, CDR3 DNA, CDR3 protein. D genes are given only for firm matches. Clone sizes are given selectively: once, few, many, or a class where the clone is expanded.

CDR3 length: 14
D gene: TRBD1
J gene: TRBJ1-1
V gene: TRBV29-1
clone size: NA
CDR3 DNA: TGCAGCGTTGCCCGGGACAGTCCGAACACTGAAGCTTTCTTT
CDR3 protein: CSVARDSPNTEAFF

CDR3 length: 15
D gene: TRBD1
J gene: TRBJ2-1
V gene: TRBV29-1
clone size: NA
CDR3 DNA: TGCAGCGTTATTTACAGGGGGCAATTTAGGGATGAGCAGTTCTTC
CDR3 protein: CSVIYRGQFRDEQFF

CDR3 length: 15
D gene: NA
J gene: TRBJ2-1
V gene: TRBV9
clone size: NA
CDR3 DNA: TGTGCCAGCAGCGTAGGGGGCGGCTCCTACAATGAGCAGTTCTTC
CDR3 protein: CASSVGGGSYNEQFF

CDR3 length: 13
D gene: NA
J gene: TRBJ1-1
V gene: TRBV4-1
clone size: once
CDR3 DNA: TGCGCCAGCAGGAAAGAGATGGACACTGAAGCTTTCTTT
CDR3 protein: CASRKEMDTEAFF

CDR3 length: 14
D gene: TRBD1
J gene: TRBJ1-2
V gene: TRBV5-8
clone size: few
CDR3 DNA: TGTGCCAGCAGCTTGGGGACAGGGCTCTATGGCTACACCTTC
CDR3 protein: CASSLGTGLYGYTF

CDR3 length: 14
D gene: TRBD1
J gene: TRBJ1-6
V gene: TRBV5-4
clone size: NA
CDR3 DNA: TGTGCCAGCAGCTTCGACAGGGGGCTTTCACCCCTCCACTTT
CDR3 protein: CASSFDRGLSPLHF

CDR3 length: 13
D gene: NA
J gene: TRBJ2-5
V gene: TRBV6-5
clone size: NA
CDR3 DNA: TGTGCCAGCAGTTACTCTCTAGCGGAGACCCAGTACTTC
CDR3 protein: CASSYSLAETQYF

CDR3 length: 15
D gene: TRBD1
J gene: TRBJ1-1
V gene: TRBV19
clone size: NA
CDR3 DNA: TGTGCCAGTAGTCCCACGACAGGGGTGAACACTGAAGCTTTCTTT
CDR3 protein: CASSPTTGVNTEAFF

CDR3 length: 16
D gene: TRBD1
J gene: TRBJ1-6
V gene: TRBV10-3
clone size: NA
CDR3 DNA: TGTGCCATCAGTGACCCCGACAGGGCAAGAAATTCACCCCTCCACTTT
CDR3 protein: CAISDPDRARNSPLHF

CDR3 length: 14
D gene: NA
J gene: TRBJ1-5
V gene: TRBV7-8
clone size: NA
CDR3 DNA: TGTGCCAGCAGCTTAGGCAGTGGCAATCAGCCCCAGCATTTT
CDR3 protein: CASSLGSGNQPQHF

CDR3 length: 15
D gene: TRBD1
J gene: TRBJ2-1
V gene: TRBV19
clone size: NA
CDR3 DNA: TGTGCCAGTAGCGGGACAGGGTTATCTGGGGAGAGGCAGTTCTTC
CDR3 protein: CASSGTGLSGERQFF

CDR3 length: 16
D gene: NA
J gene: TRBJ2-2
V gene: TRBV2
clone size: NA
CDR3 DNA: TGTGCCAGCAGTGAAGAGGGAGAGACGAACACCGGGGAGCTGTTTTTT
CDR3 protein: CASSEEGETNTGELFF

CDR3 length: 16
D gene: TRBD1
J gene: TRBJ2-7
V gene: TRBV28
clone size: NA
CDR3 DNA: TGTGCCAGCAGTTTATACGCCGGGACAGGGGGTTTCGAGCAGTACTTC
CDR3 protein: CASSLYAGTGGFEQYF

CDR3 length: 15
D gene: NA
J gene: TRBJ2-3
V gene: TRBV6-5
clone size: NA
CDR3 DNA: TGTGCCACTTGTCGGGTGGGGGGTAACACAGATACGCAGTATTTT
CDR3 protein: CATCRVGGNTDTQYF

CDR3 length: 16
D gene: NA
J gene: TRBJ2-1
V gene: TRBV27
clone size: NA
CDR3 DNA: TGTGCCAGCAGTTTATCCGGGGGGCGCAGATACAATGAGCAGTTCTTC
CDR3 protein: CASSLSGGRRYNEQFF

CDR3 length: 17
D gene: TRBD2
J gene: TRBJ2-5
V gene: TRBV27
clone size: NA
CDR3 DNA: TGTGCCAGCAGTGCAGGGGGGACTAGCGGGGGAGCAAAGACCCAGTACTTC
CDR3 protein: CASSAGGTSGGAKTQYF